This TCR beta chain was captured in a study of blood T cell repertoires in COVID-19. Study background: Donors in the United States, Italy and Spain gave samples during acute or convalescent COVID-19. The cDNA or gDNA used as material had been derived from T cells, B-cell-depleted T cells, or PBMCs.

There are 14 residues in the CDR3. V lost 4 bases to trimming and J lost 8 bases, with 13 bases between them. Germline CDR1 SGHRS, CDR2 YFSETQ. Methods used by the authors: Reference gene primer amplification gave nucleated cell count estimates. TCRdb keeps only in-frame clones here, not all; method: immunoSEQ multiplex PCR. The V and J calls and clone size come from that table; D and trimming were worked out from the DNA. The repertoire holds around 210,000 clones, with around three quarters as singletons. The TCR sequence derives from a woman in her 70s with acute or convalescent COVID-19. The sample taken for sequencing was peripheral blood. The V and J genes are TRBV5-1 and TRBJ1-6; TRBD1 is a possible D gene (6 bases). The CDR3 DNA reads TGCGCCAGCAGCCCAGGGGAGTTTGATTCACCCCTCCACTTT. Amino acid sequence: CASSPGEFDSPLHF.